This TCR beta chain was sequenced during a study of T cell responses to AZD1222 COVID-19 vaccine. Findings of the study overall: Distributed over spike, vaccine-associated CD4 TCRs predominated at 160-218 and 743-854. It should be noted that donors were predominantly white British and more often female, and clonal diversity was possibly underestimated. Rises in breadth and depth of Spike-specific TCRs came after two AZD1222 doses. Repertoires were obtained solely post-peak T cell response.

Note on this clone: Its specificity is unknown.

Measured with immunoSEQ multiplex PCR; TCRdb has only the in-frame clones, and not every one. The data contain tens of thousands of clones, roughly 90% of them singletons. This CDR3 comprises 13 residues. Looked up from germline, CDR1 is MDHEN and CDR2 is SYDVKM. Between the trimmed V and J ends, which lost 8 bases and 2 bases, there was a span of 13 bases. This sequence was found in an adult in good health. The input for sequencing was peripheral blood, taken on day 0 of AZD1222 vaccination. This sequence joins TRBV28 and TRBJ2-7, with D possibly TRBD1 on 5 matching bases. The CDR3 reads CASSTPTAYEQYF. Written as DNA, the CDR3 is TGTGCCAGCTCCACCCCGACAGCCTACGAGCAGTACTTC.